This T cell receptor (beta chain) comes out of a study of cytomegalovirus exposure and HLA in healthy donors. PCR used 60 Vbeta primers and 13 Jbeta primers. Generated by immunoSEQ multiplex PCR, the TCRdb table keeps only in-frame clones and is missing some. This table has hundreds of thousands of clones, around nine tenths appearing once. Trimming cost V 6 bases and J 1 base, with 15 bases left between them. This CDR3 spans 15 amino acids. Per germline, CDR1 SNHLY and CDR2 FYNNEI. The sequence derives from a young woman in good health and CMV-seronegative. V is TRBV2 and J is TRBJ2-5, with a weak D call TRBD2 (5 bases). The material sequenced was PBMCs. CDR3 DNA sequence: TGTGCCAGCAGCGAGGACGGAGGATTCCAAGAGACCCAGTACTTC. As protein: CASSEDGGFQETQYF.